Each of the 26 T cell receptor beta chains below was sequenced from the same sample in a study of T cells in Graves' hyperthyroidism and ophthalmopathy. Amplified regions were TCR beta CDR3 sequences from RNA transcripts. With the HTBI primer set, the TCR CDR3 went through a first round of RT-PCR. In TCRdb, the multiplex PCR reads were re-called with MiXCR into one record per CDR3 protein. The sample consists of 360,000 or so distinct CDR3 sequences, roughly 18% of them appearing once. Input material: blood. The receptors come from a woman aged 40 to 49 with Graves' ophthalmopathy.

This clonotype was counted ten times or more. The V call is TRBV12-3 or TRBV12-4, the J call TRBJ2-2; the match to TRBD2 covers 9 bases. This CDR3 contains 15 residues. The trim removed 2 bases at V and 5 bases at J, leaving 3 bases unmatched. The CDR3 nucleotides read TGTGCCAGCAGTTTACTGGCGGGGGGGACCGGGGAGCTGTTTTTT. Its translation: CASSLLAGGTGELFF.

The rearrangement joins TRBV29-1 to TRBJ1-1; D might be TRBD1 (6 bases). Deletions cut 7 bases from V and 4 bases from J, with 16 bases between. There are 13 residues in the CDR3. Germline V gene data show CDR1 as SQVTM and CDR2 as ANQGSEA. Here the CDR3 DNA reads TGCAGCGGAATAACAGGGCTCGTCACTGAAGCTTTCTTT. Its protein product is CSGITGLVTEAFF.

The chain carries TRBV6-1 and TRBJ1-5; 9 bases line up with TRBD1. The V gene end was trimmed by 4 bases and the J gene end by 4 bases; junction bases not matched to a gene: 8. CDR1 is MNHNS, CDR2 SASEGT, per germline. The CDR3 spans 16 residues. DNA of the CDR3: TGTGCCAGCAGTGGGCGGACAGGGGTAGAGAATCAGCCCCAGCATTTT. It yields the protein CASSGRTGVENQPQHF.

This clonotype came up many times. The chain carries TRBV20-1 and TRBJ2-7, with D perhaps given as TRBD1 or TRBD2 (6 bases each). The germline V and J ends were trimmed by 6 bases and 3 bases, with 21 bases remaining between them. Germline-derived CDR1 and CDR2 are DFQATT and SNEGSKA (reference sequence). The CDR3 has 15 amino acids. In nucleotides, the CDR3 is TGCAGTGCGAGGGGGGTTGGCCGGGAGTTCTACGAGCAGTACTTC. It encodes CSARGVGREFYEQYF.

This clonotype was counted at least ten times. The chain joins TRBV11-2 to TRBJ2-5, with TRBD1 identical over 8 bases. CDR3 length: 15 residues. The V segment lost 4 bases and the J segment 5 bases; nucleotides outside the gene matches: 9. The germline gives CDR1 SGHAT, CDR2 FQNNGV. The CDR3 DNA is TGTGCCAGCAGCTCCGCCGGCTGGACAGGGGAGACCCAGTACTTC. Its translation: CASSSAGWTGETQYF.

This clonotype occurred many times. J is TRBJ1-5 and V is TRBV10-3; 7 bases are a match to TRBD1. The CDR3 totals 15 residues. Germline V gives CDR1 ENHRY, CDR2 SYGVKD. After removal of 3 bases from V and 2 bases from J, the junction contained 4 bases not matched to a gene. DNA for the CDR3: TGTGCCATCAGTGAATTTGGACAGGGCAATCAGCCCCAGCATTTT. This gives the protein CAISEFGQGNQPQHF.

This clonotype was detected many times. CDR3 sequence reads: CASSDSTGLDISPLHF. The DNA of the CDR3 is TGTGCCAGCAGTGATTCGACAGGGTTGGATATTTCACCCCTCCACTTT. The chain joins TRBV6-1 to TRBJ1-6, with 7 bases matching TRBD1. Germline CDR1 is MNHNS and CDR2 is SASEGT. The CDR3 spans 16 residues. V dropped 3 bases and J dropped 9; count of bases not matched to a gene: 11.

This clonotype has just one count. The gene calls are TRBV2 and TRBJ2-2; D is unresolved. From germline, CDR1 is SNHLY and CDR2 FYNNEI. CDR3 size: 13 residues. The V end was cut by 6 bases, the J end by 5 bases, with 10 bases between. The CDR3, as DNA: TGTGCCAGCAGAACGACCCGGACCGGGGAGCTGTTTTTT. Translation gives CASRTTRTGELFF.

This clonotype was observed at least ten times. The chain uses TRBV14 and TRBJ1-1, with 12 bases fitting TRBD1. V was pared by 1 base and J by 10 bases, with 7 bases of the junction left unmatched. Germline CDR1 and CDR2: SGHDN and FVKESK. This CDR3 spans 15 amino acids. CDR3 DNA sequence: TGTGCCAGCAGCCAAGGGGACAGGGGGCCATCAGGAGCTTTCTTT. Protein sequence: CASSQGDRGPSGAFF.

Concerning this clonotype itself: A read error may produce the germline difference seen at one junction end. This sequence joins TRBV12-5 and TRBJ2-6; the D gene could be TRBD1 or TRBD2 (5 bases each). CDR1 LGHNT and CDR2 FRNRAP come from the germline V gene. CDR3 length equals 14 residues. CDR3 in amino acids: CASGLGTGANVLNF. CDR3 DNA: TGTGCTAGTGGTTTGGGGACTGGGGCCAACGTCCTGAATTTC.

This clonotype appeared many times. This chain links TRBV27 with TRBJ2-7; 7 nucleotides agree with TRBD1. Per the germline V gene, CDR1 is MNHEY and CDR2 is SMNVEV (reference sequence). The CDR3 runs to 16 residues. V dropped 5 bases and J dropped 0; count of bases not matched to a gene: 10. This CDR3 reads CASSQPGTAPSYEQYF. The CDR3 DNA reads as TGTGCCAGCAGTCAGCCGGGGACAGCTCCCTCCTACGAGCAGTACTTC.

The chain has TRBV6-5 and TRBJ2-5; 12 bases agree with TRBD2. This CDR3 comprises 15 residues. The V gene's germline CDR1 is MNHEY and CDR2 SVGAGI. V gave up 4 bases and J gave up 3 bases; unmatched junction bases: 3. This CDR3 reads CASSLTSGGKETQYF. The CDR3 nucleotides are TGTGCCAGCAGTTTAACTAGCGGGGGGAAAGAGACCCAGTACTTC.

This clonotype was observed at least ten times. CDR3 amino acids: CASSVAGSEETQYF. The CDR3 DNA follows: TGTGCCAGCAGCGTAGCAGGGTCGGAAGAGACCCAGTACTTC. The chain uses TRBV9 and TRBJ2-5, with D perhaps matching TRBD1 (5 bases). Trimming shortened V by 0 bases and J by 3 bases, and 9 bases separated the two germline ends. Per germline, CDR1 SGDLS and CDR2 YYNGEE. The CDR3 consists of 14 residues.

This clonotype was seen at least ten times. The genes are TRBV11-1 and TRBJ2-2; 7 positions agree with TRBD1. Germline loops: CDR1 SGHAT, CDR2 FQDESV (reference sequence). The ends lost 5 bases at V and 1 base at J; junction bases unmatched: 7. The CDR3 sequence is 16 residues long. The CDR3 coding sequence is TGTGCCAGCAGCCCAATACAGGGGATGAACACCGGGGAGCTGTTTTTT. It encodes CASSPIQGMNTGELFF.

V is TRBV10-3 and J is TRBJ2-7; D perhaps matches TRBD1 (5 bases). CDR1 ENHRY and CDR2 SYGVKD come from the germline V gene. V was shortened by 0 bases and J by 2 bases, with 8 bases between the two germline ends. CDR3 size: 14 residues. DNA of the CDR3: TGTGCCATCAGTGAGTCCCAGGGTCCCTACGAGCAGTACTTC. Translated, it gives CAISESQGPYEQYF.

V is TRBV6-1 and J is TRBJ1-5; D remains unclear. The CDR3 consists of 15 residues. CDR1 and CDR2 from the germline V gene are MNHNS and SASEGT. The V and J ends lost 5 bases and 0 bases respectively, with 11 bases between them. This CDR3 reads CASSQTLHSNQPQHF. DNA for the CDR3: TGTGCCAGCAGTCAGACATTGCATAGCAATCAGCCCCAGCATTTT.

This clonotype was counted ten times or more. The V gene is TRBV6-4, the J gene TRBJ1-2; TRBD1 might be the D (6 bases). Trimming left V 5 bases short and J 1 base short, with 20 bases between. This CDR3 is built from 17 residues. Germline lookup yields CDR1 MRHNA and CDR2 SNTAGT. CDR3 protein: CASSHQAGTTLNYGYTF. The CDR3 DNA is TGTGCCAGCAGTCACCAGGCCGGGACAACCCTTAACTATGGCTACACCTTC.

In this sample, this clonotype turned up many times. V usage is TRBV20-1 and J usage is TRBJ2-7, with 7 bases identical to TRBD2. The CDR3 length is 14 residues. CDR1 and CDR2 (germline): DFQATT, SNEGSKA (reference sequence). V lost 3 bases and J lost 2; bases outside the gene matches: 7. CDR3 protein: CSARRSSGTYEQYF. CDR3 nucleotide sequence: TGCAGTGCTAGGCGGTCTAGCGGTACCTACGAGCAGTACTTC.

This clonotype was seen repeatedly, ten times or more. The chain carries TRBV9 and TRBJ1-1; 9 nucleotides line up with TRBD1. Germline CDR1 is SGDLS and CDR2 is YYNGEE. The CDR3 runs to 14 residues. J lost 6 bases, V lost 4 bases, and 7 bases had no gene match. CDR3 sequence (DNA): TGTGCCAGCAGCCCGCACAGGGGGCGTTCTGAAGCTTTCTTT. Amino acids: CASSPHRGRSEAFF.

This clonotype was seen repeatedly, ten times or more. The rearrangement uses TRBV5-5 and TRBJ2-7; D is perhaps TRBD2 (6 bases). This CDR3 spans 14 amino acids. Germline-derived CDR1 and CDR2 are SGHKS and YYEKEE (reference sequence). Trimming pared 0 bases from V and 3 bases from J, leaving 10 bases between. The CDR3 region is CASSLGDWNYEQYF. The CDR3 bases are TGTGCCAGCAGCTTGGGGGACTGGAACTACGAGCAGTACTTC.

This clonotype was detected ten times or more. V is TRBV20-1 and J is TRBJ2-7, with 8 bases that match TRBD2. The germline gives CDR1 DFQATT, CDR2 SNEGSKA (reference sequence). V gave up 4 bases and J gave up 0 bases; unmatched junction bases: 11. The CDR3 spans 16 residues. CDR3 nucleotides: TGCAGTGCTATACTTTTTTCGGGAGGGGCCTCCTACGAGCAGTACTTC. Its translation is CSAILFSGGASYEQYF.

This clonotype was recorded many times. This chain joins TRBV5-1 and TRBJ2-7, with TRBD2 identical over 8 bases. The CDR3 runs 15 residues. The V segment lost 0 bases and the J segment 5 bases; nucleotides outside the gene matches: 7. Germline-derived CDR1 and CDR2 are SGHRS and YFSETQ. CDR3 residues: CASSLDVTSVHEQYF. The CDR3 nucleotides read TGCGCCAGCAGCTTGGATGTGACTAGCGTCCACGAGCAGTACTTC.

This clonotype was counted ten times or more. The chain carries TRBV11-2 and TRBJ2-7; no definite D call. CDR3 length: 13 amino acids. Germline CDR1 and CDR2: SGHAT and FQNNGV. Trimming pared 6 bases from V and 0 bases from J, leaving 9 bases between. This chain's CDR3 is CASSISYSYEQYF. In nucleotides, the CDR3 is TGTGCCAGCAGTATTAGCTACTCCTACGAGCAGTACTTC.

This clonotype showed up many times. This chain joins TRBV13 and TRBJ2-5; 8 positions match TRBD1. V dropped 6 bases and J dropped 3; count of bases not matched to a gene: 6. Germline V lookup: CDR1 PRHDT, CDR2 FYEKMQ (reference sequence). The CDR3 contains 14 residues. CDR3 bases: TGTGCCAGCAGTCCCGGACAGGGAAAAGAGACCCAGTACTTC. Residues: CASSPGQGKETQYF. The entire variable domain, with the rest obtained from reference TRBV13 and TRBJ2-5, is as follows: AAGVIQSPRHLIKEKRETATLKCYPIPRHDTVYWYQQGPGQDPQFLISFYEKMQSDKGSIPDRFSAQQFSDYHSELNMSSLELGDSALYFCASSPGQGKETQYFGPGTRLLVL.

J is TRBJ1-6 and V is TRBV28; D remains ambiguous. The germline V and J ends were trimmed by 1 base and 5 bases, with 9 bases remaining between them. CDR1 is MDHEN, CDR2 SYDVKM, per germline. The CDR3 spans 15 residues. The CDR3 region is CASSLLRLNNSPLHF. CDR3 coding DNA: TGTGCCAGCAGTTTATTACGACTCAATAATTCACCCCTCCACTTT.

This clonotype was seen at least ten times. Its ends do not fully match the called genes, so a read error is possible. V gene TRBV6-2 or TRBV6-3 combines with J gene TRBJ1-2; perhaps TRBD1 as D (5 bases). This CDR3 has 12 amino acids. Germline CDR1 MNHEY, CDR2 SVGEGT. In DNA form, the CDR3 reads TGTGTCAGCAGTCACGGGGGTAATGGCTACACCTTC. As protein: CVSSHGGNGYTF.